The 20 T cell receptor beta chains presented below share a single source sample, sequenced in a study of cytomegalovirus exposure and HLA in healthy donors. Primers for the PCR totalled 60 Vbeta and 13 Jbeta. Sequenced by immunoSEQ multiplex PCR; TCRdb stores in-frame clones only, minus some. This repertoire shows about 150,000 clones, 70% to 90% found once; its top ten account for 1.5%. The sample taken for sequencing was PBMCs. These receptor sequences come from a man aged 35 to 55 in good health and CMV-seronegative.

Here the CDR3 DNA reads TGTGCCTGGAGTGTATGGGGGACAGGAATCTACGAGCAGTACTTC. Translating it yields CAWSVWGTGIYEQYF. The rearrangement links TRBV30 to TRBJ2-7, with 8 bases that match TRBD1. V was pared by 0 bases and J by 3 bases, with 7 bases of the junction left unmatched. Germline V gives CDR1 GTSNPN, CDR2 SVGIG (reference sequence). The CDR3 has 15 residues. Complete variable domain (other parts from reference TRBV30 and TRBJ2-7): SQTIHQWPATLVQPVGSPLSLECTVEGTSNPNLYWYRQAAGRGLQLLFYSVGIGQISSEVPQNLSASRPQDRQFILSSKKLLLSDSGFYLCAWSVWGTGIYEQYFGPGTRLTVT.

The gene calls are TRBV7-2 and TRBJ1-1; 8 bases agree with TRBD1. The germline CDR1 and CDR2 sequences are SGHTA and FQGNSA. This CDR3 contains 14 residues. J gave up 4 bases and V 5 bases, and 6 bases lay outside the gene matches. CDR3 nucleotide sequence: TGTGCCAGCAGCCCCCATGGACAGGGCACTGAAGCTTTCTTT. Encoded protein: CASSPHGQGTEAFF.

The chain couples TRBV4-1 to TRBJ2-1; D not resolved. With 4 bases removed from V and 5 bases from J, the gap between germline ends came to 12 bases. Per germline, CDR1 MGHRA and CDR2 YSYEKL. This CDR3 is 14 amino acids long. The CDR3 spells CASSPPDKNNEQFF. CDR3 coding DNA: TGCGCCAGCAGCCCTCCAGACAAGAACAATGAGCAGTTCTTC.

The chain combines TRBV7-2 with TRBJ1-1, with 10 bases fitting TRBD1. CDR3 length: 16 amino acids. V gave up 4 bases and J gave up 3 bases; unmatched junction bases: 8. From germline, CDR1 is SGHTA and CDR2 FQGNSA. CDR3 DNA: TGTGCCAGCAGCTCCGACGCCGGGACAGGGGACACTGAAGCTTTCTTT. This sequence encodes CASSSDAGTGDTEAFF.

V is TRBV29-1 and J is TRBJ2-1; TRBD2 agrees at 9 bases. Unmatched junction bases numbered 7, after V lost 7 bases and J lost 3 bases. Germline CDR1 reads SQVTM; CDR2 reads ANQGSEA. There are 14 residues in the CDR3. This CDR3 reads CSALRGGDYNEQFF. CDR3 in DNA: TGCAGCGCTCTTCGCGGGGGGGACTACAATGAGCAGTTCTTC.

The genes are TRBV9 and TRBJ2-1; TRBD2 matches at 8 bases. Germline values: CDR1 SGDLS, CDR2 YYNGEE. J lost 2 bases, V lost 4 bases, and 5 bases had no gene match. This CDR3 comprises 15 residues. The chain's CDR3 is CASSPLGGAYNEQFF. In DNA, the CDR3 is TGTGCCAGCAGCCCTCTCGGGGGGGCCTACAATGAGCAGTTCTTC.

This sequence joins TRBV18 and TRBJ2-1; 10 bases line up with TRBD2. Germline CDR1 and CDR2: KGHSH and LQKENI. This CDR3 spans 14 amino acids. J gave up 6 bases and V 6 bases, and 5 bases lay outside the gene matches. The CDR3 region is CASSGTSAPNEQFF. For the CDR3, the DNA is TGTGCCAGCTCGGGGACTAGCGCCCCCAATGAGCAGTTCTTC.

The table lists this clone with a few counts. DNA for the CDR3: TGTGCCAGCACCTTAAGTACTAGCGCTGCTAGCACAGATACGCAGTATTTT. Translating it yields CASTLSTSAASTDTQYF. V gene TRBV27 combines with J gene TRBJ2-3; 7 bases align to TRBD2. Germline-derived CDR1 and CDR2 are MNHEY and SMNVEV (reference sequence). Trimming at V came to 7 bases and at J to 0 bases, leaving 13 bases not matched to a gene. The CDR3 spans 17 residues.

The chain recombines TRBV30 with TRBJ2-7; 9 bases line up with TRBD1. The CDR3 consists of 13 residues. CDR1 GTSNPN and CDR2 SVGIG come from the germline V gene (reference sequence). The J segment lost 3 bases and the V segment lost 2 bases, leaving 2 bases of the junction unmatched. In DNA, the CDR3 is TGTGCCTGGAGTTTGGACAGGGGCTACGAGCAGTACTTC. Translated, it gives CAWSLDRGYEQYF.

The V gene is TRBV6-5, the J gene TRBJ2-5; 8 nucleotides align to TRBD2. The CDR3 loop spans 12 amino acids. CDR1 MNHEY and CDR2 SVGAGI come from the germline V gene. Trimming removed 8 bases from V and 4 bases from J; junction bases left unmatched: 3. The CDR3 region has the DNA TGTGCCAGCGGAGGGACTAGAGAGACCCAGTACTTC. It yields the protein CASGGTRETQYF.

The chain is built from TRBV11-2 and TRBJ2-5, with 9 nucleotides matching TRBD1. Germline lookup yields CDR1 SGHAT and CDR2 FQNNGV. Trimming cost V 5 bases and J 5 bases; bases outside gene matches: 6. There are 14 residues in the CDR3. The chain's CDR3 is CASSLNRGPETQYF. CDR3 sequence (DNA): TGTGCCAGCAGCCTTAACAGGGGGCCGGAGACCCAGTACTTC.

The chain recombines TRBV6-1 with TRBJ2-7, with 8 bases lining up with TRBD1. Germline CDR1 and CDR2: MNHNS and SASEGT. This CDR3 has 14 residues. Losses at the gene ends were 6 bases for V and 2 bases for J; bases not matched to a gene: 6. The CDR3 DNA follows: TGTGCCAGCAGCGCCGGGACAGGCACCTACGAGCAGTACTTC. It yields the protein CASSAGTGTYEQYF.

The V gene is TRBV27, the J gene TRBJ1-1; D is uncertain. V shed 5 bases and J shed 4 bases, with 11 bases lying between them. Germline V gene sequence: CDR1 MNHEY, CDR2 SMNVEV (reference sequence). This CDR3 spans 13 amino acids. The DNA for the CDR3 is TGTGCCAGCAGTCCACAGAGTACCACTGAAGCTTTCTTT. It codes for CASSPQSTTEAFF.

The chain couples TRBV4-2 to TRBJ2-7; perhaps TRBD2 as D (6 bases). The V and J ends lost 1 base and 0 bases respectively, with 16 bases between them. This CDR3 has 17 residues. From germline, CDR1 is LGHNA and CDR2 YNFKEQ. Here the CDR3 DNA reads TGTGCCAGCAGCCAAGGGCTGGGGCTAGCGAGCTCCTACGAGCAGTACTTC. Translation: CASSQGLGLASSYEQYF.

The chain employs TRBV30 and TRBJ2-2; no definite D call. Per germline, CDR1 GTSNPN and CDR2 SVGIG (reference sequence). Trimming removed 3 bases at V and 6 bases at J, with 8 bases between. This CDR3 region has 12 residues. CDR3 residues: CAWSARAGELFF. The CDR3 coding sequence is TGTGCCTGGAGCGCCCGGGCCGGGGAGCTGTTTTTT.

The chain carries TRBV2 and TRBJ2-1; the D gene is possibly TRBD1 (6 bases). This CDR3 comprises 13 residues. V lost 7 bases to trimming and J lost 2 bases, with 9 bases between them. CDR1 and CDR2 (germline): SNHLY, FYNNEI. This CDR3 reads CASKGDPYNEQFF. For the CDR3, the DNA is TGTGCCAGCAAGGGGGACCCCTACAATGAGCAGTTCTTC.

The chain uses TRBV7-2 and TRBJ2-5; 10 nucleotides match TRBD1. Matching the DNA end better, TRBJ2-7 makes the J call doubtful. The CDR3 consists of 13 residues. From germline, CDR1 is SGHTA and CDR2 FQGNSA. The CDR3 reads CASRDRGSGEQYF. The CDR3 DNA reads TGTGCCAGTCGGGACAGGGGAAGTGGCGAGCAGTACTTC.

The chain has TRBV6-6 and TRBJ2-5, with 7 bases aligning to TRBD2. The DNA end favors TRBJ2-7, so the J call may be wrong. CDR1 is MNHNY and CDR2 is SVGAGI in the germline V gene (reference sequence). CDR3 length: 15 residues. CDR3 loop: CASSYPGGRNGEQYF. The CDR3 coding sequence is TGTGCCAGCAGTTACCCTGGCGGGAGAAACGGCGAGCAGTACTTC.

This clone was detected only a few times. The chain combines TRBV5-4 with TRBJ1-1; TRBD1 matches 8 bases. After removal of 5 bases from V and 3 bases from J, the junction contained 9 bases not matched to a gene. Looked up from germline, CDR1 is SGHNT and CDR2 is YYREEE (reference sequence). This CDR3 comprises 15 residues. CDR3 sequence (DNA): TGTGCCAGCAGTACCACAGGGGGTATCGACACTGAAGCTTTCTTT. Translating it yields CASSTTGGIDTEAFF.

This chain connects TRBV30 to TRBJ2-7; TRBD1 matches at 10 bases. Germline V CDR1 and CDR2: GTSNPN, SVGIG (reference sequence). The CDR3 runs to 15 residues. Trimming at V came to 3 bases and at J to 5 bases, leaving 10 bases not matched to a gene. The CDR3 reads CAWSKGTGALNEQYF. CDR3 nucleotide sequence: TGTGCCTGGAGCAAAGGGACAGGGGCCTTGAACGAGCAGTACTTC.